The sequence of this T cell receptor (beta chain) was determined in a study of T-cell reconstitution after alpha-beta-depleted transplantation in children listed by TCRdb under 2016. In terms of the full investigation: The study quantitatively tracked T-cell immune reconstitution after TCRalphabeta/CD19-depleted allogeneic hematopoietic cell transplantation in children using TCR repertoire profiling.

The CDR3 runs 16 residues from the cysteine to the phenylalanine. The sequence is cut down to CDR3 DNA, 48 bases in frame from base 1. V loses 1 base, J loses 1 base, and the germline ends lie 11 bases apart. CDR1 and CDR2 are drawn from the germline V gene (reference sequence): DFQATT, SNEGSKA. Many counts were recorded for this clonotype. The clone's antigen remains unknown. Within one base of it there is no much larger clone, and no base qualities were kept. Library preparation was by PCR. Instrument used: Illumina HiSeq 2500. To normalize quantification of the TCRbeta repertoire, the TCR libraries were built with molecular barcoding that relied on unique molecular identifiers. TCRdb reprocessed the public reads (quality trimming at Q25 with fastp, clone calling with MiXCR) and kept in-frame beta chains. Rows with one shared CDR3 protein collapse into an entry with the most common genes and DNA. The table for this sample lists fewer than 130,000 distinct CDR3 sequences; approximately 10% of them were counted only once. The top ten clones comprise about 7.3% of the sample.

The specimen comprised PBMCs from the stem cell graft donor, sampled from the stem cell graft. This sequence was found in a human donor who donated a stem cell graft to a child with acute lymphoblastic leukemia. The sequence links TRBV20-1 to TRBJ1-6; the D segment cannot be called with confidence. The DNA sequence follows: TGCAGTGCTAGAGGGTTAGGGTCGTCCTATAATTCACCCCTCCACTTT. This gives the protein CSARGLGSSYNSPLHF.